The sequence of this T cell receptor beta chain was determined in a study of blood T cell repertoires in COVID-19. The CDR3 loop spans 13 amino acids. V lost 3 bases and J 0 bases, leaving 6 bases between the germline ends. Germline loops: CDR1 MNHEY, CDR2 SVGAGI. Clones were sequenced by immunoSEQ multiplex PCR, and TCRdb holds only the in-frame ones, with some missing. The data hold about 200,000 clones, with roughly nine tenths observed a single time. This sequence was found in a woman aged 45-65 years with acute or convalescent COVID-19. The chain couples TRBV6-5 to TRBJ2-7; no reliable D call. Sequences were obtained from peripheral blood. The CDR3 sequence: CASSYSYSYEQYF. In DNA form, the CDR3 reads TGTGCCAGCAGTTATTCGTACTCCTACGAGCAGTACTTC.